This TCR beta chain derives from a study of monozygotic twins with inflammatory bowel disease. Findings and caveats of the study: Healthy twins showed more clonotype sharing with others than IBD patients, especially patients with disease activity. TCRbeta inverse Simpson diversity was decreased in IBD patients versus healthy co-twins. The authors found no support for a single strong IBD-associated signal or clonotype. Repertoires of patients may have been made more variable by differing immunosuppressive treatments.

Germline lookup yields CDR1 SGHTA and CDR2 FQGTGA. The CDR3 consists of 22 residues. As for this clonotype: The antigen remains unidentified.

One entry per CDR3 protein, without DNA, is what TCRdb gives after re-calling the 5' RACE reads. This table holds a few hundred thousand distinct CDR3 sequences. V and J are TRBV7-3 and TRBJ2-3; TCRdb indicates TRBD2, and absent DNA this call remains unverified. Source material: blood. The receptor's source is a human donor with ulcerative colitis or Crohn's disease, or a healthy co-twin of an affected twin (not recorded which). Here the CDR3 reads CASSLTGRRLAGSRKGTDTQYF.